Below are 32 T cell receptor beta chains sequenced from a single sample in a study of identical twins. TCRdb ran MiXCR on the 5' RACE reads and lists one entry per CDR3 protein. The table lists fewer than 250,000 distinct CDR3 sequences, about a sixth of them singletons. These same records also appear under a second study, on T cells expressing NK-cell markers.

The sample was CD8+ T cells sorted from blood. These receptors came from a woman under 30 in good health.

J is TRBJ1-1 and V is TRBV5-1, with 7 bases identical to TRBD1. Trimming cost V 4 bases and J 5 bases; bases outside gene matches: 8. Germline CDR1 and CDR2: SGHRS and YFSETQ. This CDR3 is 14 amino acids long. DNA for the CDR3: TGCGCCAGCAGCGGGTGGGACAGAGGGACTGAAGCTTTCTTT. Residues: CASSGWDRGTEAFF.

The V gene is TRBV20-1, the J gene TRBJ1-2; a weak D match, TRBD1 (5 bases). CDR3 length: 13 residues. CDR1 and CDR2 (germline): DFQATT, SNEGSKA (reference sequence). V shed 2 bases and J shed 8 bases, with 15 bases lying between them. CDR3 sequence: CSARTGTAGGYTF. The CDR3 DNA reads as TGCAGTGCTAGAACTGGGACGGCGGGGGGCTACACCTTC.

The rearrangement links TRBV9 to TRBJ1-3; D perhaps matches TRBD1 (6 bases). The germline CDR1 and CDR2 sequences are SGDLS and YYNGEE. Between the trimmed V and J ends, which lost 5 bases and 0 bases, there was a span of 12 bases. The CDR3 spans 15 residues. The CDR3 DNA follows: TGTGCCAGCAGTGGACAGACTTACTCTGGAAACACCATATATTTT. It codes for CASSGQTYSGNTIYF.

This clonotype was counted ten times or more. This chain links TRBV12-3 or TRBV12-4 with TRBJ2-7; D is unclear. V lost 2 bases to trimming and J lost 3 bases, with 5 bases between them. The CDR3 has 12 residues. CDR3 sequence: CASSLLLYEQYF. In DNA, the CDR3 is TGTGCCAGCAGTTTACTCCTCTACGAGCAGTACTTC.

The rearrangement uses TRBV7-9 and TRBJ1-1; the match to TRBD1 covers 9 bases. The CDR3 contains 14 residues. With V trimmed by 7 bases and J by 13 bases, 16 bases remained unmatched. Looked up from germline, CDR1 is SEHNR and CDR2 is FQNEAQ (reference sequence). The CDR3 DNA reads TGTGCCAGCATTTCTTTCCGGGACAGGGAGGGTGGTTTCTTT. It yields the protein CASISFRDREGGFF.

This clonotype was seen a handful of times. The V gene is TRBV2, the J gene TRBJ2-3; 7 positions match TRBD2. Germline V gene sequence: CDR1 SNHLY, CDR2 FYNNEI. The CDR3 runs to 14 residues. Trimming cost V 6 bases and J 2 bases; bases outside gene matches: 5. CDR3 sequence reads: CASRGGGPTDTQYF. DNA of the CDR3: TGTGCCAGCAGAGGCGGGGGTCCCACAGATACGCAGTATTTT.

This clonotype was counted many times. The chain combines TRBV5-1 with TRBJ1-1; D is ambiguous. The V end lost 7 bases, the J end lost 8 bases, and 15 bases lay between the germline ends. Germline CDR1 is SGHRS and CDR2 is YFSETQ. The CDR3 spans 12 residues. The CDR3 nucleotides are TGCGCCAGCTTTTTGCGGGCAGAAGAAGCTTTCTTT. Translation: CASFLRAEEAFF.

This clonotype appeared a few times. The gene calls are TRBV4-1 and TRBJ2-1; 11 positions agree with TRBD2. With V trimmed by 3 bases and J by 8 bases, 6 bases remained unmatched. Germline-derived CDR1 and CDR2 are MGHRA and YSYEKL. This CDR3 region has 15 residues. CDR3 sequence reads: CASSQGLAVNYEQFF. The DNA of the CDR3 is TGCGCCAGCAGCCAGGGACTAGCGGTTAACTATGAGCAGTTCTTC.

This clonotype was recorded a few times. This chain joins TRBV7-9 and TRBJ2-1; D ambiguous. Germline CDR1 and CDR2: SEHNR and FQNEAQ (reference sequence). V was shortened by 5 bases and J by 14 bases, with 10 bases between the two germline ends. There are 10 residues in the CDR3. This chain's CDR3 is CASSPDNEFF. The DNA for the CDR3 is TGTGCCAGCAGCCCCGATAATGAGTTCTTC.

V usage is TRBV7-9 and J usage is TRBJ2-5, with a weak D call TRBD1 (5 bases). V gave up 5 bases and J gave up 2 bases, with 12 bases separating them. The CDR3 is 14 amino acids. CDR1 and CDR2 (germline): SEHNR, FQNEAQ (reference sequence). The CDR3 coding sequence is TGTGCCAGCAGCCGAACAGGATTTCAAGAGACCCAGTACTTC. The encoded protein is CASSRTGFQETQYF.

The CDR3 nucleotides are TGCAGCGTAGGCCAGGGGGCGTCCTACAATGAGCAGTTCTTC. It codes for CSVGQGASYNEQFF. V gene TRBV29-1 combines with J gene TRBJ2-1; 8 bases are a match to TRBD1. This CDR3 comprises 14 residues. The germline gives CDR1 SQVTM, CDR2 ANQGSEA. With 6 bases clipped from V and 1 base from J, the junction kept 5 bases outside the gene matches.

The chain's CDR3 is CASSQSEGAKTEAFF. The CDR3 DNA is TGTGCCAGCAGCCAATCGGAGGGGGCAAAGACTGAAGCTTTCTTT. The chain links TRBV16 to TRBJ1-1; 7 nucleotides agree with TRBD1. The CDR3 totals 15 residues. The V gene's germline CDR1 is KGHSY and CDR2 FQNENV. V gave up 0 bases and J gave up 5 bases; unmatched junction bases: 6.

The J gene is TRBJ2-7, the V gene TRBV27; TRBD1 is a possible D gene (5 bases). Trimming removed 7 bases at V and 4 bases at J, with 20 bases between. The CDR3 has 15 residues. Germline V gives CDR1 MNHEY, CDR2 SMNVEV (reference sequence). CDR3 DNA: TGTGCCAGCACCACAAGGGCAGGGTGGGATTACGAGCAGTACTTC. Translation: CASTTRAGWDYEQYF.

The CDR3 DNA is TGCGCCAGCAGCGTTGACACTGAAGCTTTCTTT. Translated, it gives CASSVDTEAFF. This chain connects TRBV5-1 to TRBJ1-1, with D hard to call. The V end lost 4 bases, the J end lost 3 bases, and 4 bases lay between the germline ends. The length of the CDR3 is 11 residues. The germline CDR1 and CDR2 sequences are SGHRS and YFSETQ.

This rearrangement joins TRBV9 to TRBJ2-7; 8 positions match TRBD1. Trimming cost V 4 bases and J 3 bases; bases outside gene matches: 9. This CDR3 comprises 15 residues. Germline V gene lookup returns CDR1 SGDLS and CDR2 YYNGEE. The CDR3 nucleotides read TGTGCCAGCAGCTCAGGGGGCTCCGGGTACTACGAGCAGTACTTC. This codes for CASSSGGSGYYEQYF.

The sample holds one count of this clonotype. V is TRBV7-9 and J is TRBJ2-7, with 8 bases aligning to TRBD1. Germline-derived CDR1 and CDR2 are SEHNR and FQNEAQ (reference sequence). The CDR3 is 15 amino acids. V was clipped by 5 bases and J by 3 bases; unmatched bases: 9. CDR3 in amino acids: CASSIGQGKLYEQYF. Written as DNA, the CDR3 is TGTGCCAGCAGCATCGGACAGGGCAAACTCTACGAGCAGTACTTC.

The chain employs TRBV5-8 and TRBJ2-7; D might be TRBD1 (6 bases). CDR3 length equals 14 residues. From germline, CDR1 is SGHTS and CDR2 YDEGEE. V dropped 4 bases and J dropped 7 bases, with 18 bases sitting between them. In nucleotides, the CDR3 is TGTGCCAGCAGCCCAAGAGCGAACAGGGATGAGCAGTACTTC. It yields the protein CASSPRANRDEQYF.

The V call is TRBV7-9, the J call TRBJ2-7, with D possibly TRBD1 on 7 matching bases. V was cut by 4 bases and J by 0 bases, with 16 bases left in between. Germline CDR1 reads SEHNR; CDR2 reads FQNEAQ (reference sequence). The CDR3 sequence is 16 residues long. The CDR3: CASSSFTGDSSYEQYF. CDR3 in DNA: TGTGCCAGCAGCTCCTTCACGGGGGACAGCTCCTACGAGCAGTACTTC.

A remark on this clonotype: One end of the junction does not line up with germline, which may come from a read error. CDR3 region: CASSGRLAGVDEEFF. CDR3 in DNA: TGTGCCAGTAGTGGAAGACTAGCGGGGGTAGATGAGGAGTTCTTC. This sequence joins TRBV19 and TRBJ2-1; 12 bases are a match to TRBD2. The CDR3 contains 15 residues. Germline V gene data show CDR1 as LNHDA and CDR2 as SQIVND (reference sequence). Drawing the rest from reference TRBV19 and TRBJ2-1, the complete variable domain is DGGITQSPKYLFRKEGQNVTLSCEQNLNHDAMYWYRQDPGQGLRLIYYSQIVNDFQKGDIAEGYSVSREKKESFPLTVTSAQKNPTAFYLCASSGRLAGVDEEFFGPGTRLTVL.

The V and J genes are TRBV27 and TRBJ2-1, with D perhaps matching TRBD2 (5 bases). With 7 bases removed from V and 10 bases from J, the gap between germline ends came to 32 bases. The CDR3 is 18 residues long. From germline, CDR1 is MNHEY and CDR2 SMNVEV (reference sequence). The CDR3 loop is CASKKRRHTVRAPLEQFF. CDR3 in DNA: TGTGCCAGCAAAAAAAGGCGACATACGGTGAGGGCCCCGTTAGAGCAGTTCTTC.

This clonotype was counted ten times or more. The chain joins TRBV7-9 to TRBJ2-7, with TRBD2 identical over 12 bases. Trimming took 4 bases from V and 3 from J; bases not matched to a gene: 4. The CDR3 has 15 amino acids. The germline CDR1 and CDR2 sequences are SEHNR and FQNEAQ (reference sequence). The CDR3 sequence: CASSYGTSGFYEQYF. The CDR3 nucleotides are TGTGCCAGCAGCTATGGGACTAGCGGGTTCTACGAGCAGTACTTC.

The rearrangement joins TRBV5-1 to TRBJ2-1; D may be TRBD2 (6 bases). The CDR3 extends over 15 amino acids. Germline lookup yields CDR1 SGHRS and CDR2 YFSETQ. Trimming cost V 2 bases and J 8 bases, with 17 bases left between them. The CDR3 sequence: CASSFSRSSDYEQFF. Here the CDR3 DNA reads TGCGCCAGCAGCTTCTCGAGGTCTAGCGACTATGAGCAGTTCTTC.

CDR3 sequence (DNA): TGTGCCAGCAGCTTATCTCCGGGGAACACTGAAGCTTTCTTT. Encoded protein: CASSLSPGNTEAFF. The J gene is TRBJ1-1, the V gene TRBV13; D not certain. The CDR3 is 14 amino acids. Germline lookup yields CDR1 PRHDT and CDR2 FYEKMQ (reference sequence). The germline V and J ends were trimmed by 2 bases and 1 base, with 8 bases remaining between them. The full variable domain, in which reference TRBV13 and TRBJ1-1 provide the parts outside the CDR3, is AAGVIQSPRHLIKEKRETATLKCYPIPRHDTVYWYQQGPGQDPQFLISFYEKMQSDKGSIPDRFSAQQFSDYHSELNMSSLELGDSALYFCASSLSPGNTEAFFGQGTRLTVV.

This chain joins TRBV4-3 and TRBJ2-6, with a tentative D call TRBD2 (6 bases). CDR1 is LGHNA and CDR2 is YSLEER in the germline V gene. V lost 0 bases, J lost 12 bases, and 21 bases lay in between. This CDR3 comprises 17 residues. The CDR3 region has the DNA TGCGCCAGCAGCCAAGAAAAGTCCCCGGGGGTCAGTAGCGTCCTGACTTTC. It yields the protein CASSQEKSPGVSSVLTF.

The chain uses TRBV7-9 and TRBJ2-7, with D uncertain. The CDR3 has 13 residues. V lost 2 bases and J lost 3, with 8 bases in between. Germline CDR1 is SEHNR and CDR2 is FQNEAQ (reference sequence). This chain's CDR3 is CASSLSENYEQYF. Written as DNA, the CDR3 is TGTGCCAGCAGCTTATCGGAAAACTACGAGCAGTACTTC.

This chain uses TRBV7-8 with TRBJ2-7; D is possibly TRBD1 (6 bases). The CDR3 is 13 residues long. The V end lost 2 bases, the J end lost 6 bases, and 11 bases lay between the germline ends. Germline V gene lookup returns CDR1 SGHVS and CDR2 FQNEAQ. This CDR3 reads CASSLPGHLEQYF. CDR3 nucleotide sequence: TGTGCCAGCAGCTTACCGGGACACCTCGAGCAGTACTTC.

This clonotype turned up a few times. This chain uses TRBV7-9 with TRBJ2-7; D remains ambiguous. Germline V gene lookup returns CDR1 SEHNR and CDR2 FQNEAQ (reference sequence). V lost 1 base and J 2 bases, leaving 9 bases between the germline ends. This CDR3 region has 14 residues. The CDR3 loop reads CASSLELEPYEQYF. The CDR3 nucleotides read TGTGCCAGCAGCTTAGAGCTCGAGCCCTACGAGCAGTACTTC.

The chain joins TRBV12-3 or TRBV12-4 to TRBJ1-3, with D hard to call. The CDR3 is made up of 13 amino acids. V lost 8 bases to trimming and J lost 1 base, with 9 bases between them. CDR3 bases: TGTGCCAGCGACATAGGATCTGGAAACACCATATATTTT. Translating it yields CASDIGSGNTIYF.

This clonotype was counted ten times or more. This chain's CDR3 is CASSQESRAMNTEAFF. For the CDR3, the DNA is TGTGCCAGCAGCCAAGAGTCGAGGGCTATGAACACTGAAGCTTTCTTT. The chain links TRBV3-1 to TRBJ1-1; D is unclear. The CDR3 is 16 residues long. CDR1 and CDR2 from the germline V gene are LGHDT and YNNKEL (reference sequence). Trimming shortened V by 0 bases and J by 0 bases, and 11 bases separated the two germline ends.

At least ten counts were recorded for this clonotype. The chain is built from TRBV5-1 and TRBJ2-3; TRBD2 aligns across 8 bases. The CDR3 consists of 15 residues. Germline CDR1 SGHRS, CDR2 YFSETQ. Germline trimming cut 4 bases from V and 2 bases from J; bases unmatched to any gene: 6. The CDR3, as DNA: TGCGCCAGCAGCCCGGGAGGGGGAACCACAGATACGCAGTATTTT. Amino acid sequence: CASSPGGGTTDTQYF. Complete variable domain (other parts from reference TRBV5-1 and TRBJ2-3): KAGVTQTPRYLIKTRGQQVTLSCSPISGHRSVSWYQQTPGQGLQFLFEYFSETQRNKGNFPGRFSGRQFSNSRSEMNVSTLELGDSALYLCASSPGGGTTDTQYFGPGTRLTVL.

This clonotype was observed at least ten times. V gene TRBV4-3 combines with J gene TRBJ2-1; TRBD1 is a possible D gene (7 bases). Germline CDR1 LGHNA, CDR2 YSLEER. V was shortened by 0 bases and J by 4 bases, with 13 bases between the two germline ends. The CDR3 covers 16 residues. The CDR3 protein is CASSQDSQGGYNEQFF. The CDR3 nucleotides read TGCGCCAGCAGCCAAGATAGTCAGGGGGGTTACAATGAGCAGTTCTTC.

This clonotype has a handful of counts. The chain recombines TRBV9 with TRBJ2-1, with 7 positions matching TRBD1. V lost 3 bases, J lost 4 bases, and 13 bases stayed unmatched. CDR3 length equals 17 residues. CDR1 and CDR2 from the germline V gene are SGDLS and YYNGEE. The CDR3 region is CASSAEGTAGAYNEQFF. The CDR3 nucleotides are TGTGCCAGCAGCGCCGAGGGGACAGCCGGGGCGTACAATGAGCAGTTCTTC.